Shown below are 2 T cell receptor beta chains from a single sample sequenced in a study of radiotherapy plus CTLA-4 blockade in lung cancer. Repertoires were generated with immunoSEQ multiplex PCR, while TCRdb's copy carries only in-frame clones and drops some. The sample consists of 75,000 to 100,000 clones, roughly 88% of them appearing once. Sequencing used peripheral blood, obtained from a patient treated with radiotherapy plus ipilimumab. These receptors originate from a human donor with non-small cell lung cancer that progressed on radiotherapy plus ipilimumab.

The V call is TRBV2, the J call TRBJ2-7; 10 positions match TRBD1. J lost 7 bases, V lost 8 bases, and 8 bases had no gene match. The CDR3 covers 13 residues. Per the germline V gene, CDR1 is SNHLY and CDR2 is FYNNEI. CDR3 residues: CASQRQGAGEQYF. DNA of the CDR3: TGTGCCAGCCAGAGACAGGGGGCAGGGGAGCAGTACTTC. Variable domain in full (rest from reference TRBV2 and TRBJ2-7): EPEVTQTPSHQVTQMGQEVILRCVPISNHLYFYWYRQILGQKVEFLVSFYNNEISEKSEIFDDQFSVERPDGSNFTLKIRSTKLEDSAMYFCASQRQGAGEQYFGPGTRLTVT.

DNA of the CDR3: TGCGCCAGCAGCTTAGAAGTCGGGGGGCCCTACGAGCAGTACTTC. It yields the protein CASSLEVGGPYEQYF. The chain couples TRBV5-1 to TRBJ2-7; tentative D call: TRBD2 (7 bases). The CDR3 runs to 15 residues. Germline values: CDR1 SGHRS, CDR2 YFSETQ. V gave up 2 bases and J gave up 2 bases, with 14 bases separating them.